Sequencing of this T cell receptor beta chain was carried out in a study of response to subunit inactivated influenza vaccine. General study results and limits: A suggestion made by the authors is that each seasonal influenza vaccination recruits few new T cells.

TCRdb re-derived calls from the RT-PCR reads in MiXCR, one entry per CDR3 protein. The table lists fewer than 750,000 distinct CDR3 sequences, 13% to 15% of them singletons. As regards this clonotype: Its antigen is unidentified.

The CDR3 is 15 residues long. Germline-derived CDR1 and CDR2 are MNHEY and SVGAGI. V was clipped by 4 bases and J by 6 bases, with 19 bases between them. This chain joins TRBV6-5 and TRBJ2-7; the D gene is possibly TRBD1 (6 bases). The TCR comes from a man in his fifties or sixties who received an inactivated influenza vaccine. The source was PBMCs from blood, collected 11 to 12 days after vaccination. In DNA form, the CDR3 reads TGTGCCAGCAGTTTAGTCGACAGGACCCGCGGCGAGCAGTACTTC. Translating gives CASSLVDRTRGEQYF.